This is a list of T cell receptor beta chains from one sample in a study of blood T cell repertoires in COVID-19. Profiled with immunoSEQ multiplex PCR; TCRdb holds only in-frame clones, not every one. The sample has over 110,000 clones, approximately 80% seen once. Sequences were obtained from peripheral blood. Receptors originate from a woman in her sixties or seventies with acute or convalescent COVID-19. Each CDR3 is given with its conserved first and last residue.

J | V | CDR3
TRBJ2-1 | TRBV2 | CASSEIGRGVGNEQFF
TRBJ2-1 | TRBV5-1 | CASSLGLAAGYEQFF
TRBJ1-2 | TRBV9 | CASSVYEGQESYGYTF
TRBJ2-7 | TRBV11-2 | CASSRTRYEQYF
TRBJ2-1 | TRBV5-1 | CASGLAGGSYNEQFF
TRBJ2-1 | TRBV6-5 | CATDRAINNEQFF
TRBJ1-4 | TRBV5-1 | CASSPGQGNMPNEKLFF
TRBJ1-1 | TRBV6-5 | CASSFEGYTEAFF
TRBJ2-7 | TRBV27 | CASSLSRRGQGEQYF
TRBJ2-5 | TRBV20-1 | CSASRQRYQETQYF
TRBJ2-7 | TRBV30 | CAWSAGTGSSYEQYF
TRBJ2-1 | TRBV5-6 | CASSPGLAVAYNEQFF
TRBJ2-7 | TRBV5-6 | CASSCGRYF
TRBJ2-1 | TRBV27 | CAAGKSRLAGYNEQFF
TRBJ2-1 | TRBV7-6 | CASSQTSGRATEQFF
TRBJ1-2 | TRBV6-1 | CASSDSAVMHGYTF
TRBJ1-1 | TRBV11-3 | CASSESGTVNTEAFF
TRBJ2-5 | TRBV5-4 | CASSLRQGAGETQYF
TRBJ1-6 | TRBV5-3 | CARSLKRLKGSDNSPLHF
TRBJ1-2 | TRBV4-1 | CASSQVSRVDGYTF
TRBJ2-4 | TRBV18 | CASSPQGLAGRNIQYF
TRBJ2-3 | TRBV29-1 | CSVKPGLAGERYTQYF
TRBJ2-5 | TRBV5-4 | CASSFIGQETQYF
TRBJ2-7 | TRBV28 | CASSLSGVRYEQYF
TRBJ1-2 | TRBV18 | CASSTTENYGYTF
TRBJ2-2 | TRBV3-1/TRBV3-2 | CASSQDPSGELFF
TRBJ2-1 | TRBV11-3 | CASSASGSVYNEQFF
TRBJ2-5 | TRBV5-4 | CASSSKLGQETQYF
TRBJ2-4 | TRBV28 | CASSPIGTGGIAKNIQYF
TRBJ2-3 | TRBV6-5 | CASRSLGADTQYF
TRBJ2-7 | TRBV9 | CASSPGTGAATYEQYF
TRBJ2-1 | TRBV5-1 | CASSLVAGFNNEQFF
TRBJ2-4 | TRBV28 | CASSLDLVKDIQYF
TRBJ2-7 | TRBV15 | CATSGRTGEPYEQYF
TRBJ2-1 | TRBV2 | CASRGGTGTGANEQFF
TRBJ1-2 | TRBV18 | CASSPPEAGQRGYGYTF